The clone carrying this T cell receptor beta chain was picked up a small number of times. The sample belongs to a study of control samples from healthy donors and cancer patients. V dropped 0 bases and J dropped 4 bases, with 0 bases sitting between them. The CDR3 extends over 11 amino acids. The germline CDR1 and CDR2 sequences are DFQATT and SNEGSKA (reference sequence). Sequenced by immunoSEQ multiplex PCR; TCRdb stores in-frame clones only, minus some. The top ten hold under 15% of the sample, which has 99,000 or so clones, about 83% seen once. The J gene is TRBJ2-2, the V gene TRBV20-1; D is unresolved. This clonotype originated in a woman between 45 and 60 years old in good health. The sequenced sample was blood. The CDR3 DNA is TGCAGTGCTAGAGACACCGGGGAGCTGTTTTTT. Translated, it gives CSARDTGELFF.